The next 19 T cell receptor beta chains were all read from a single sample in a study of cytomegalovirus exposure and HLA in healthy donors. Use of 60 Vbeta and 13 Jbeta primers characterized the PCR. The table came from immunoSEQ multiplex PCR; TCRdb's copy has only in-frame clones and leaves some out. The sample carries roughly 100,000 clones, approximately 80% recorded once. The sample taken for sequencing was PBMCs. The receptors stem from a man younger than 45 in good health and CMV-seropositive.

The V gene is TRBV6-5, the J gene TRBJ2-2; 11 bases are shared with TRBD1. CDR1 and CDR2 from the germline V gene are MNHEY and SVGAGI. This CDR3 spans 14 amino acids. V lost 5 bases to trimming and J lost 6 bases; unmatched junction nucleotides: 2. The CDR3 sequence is CASSPGQGAGELFF. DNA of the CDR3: TGTGCCAGCAGTCCGGGACAGGGGGCCGGGGAGCTGTTTTTT.

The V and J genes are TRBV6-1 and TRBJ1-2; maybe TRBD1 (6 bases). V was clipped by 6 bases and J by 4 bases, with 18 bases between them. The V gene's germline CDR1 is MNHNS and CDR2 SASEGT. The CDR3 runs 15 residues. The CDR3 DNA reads TGTGCCAGCAGGGGGGCTGGCGGGGGCCTCTATGGCTACACCTTC. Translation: CASRGAGGGLYGYTF.

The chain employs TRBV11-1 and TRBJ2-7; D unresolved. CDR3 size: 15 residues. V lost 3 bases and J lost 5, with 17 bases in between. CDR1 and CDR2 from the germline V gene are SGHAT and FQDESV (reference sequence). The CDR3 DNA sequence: TGTGCCAGCAGCTTTTCCCGATCCGGGTCGCACGAGCAGTACTTC. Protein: CASSFSRSGSHEQYF.

In DNA form, the CDR3 reads TGTGCCAGCAGTACCGACAGGGGCCGGTATGGCTACACCTTC. This gives the protein CASSTDRGRYGYTF. The V gene is TRBV27, the J gene TRBJ1-2; 8 nucleotides align to TRBD1. This CDR3 comprises 14 residues. Losses at the gene ends were 5 bases for V and 5 bases for J; bases not matched to a gene: 7. The germline gives CDR1 MNHEY, CDR2 SMNVEV (reference sequence).

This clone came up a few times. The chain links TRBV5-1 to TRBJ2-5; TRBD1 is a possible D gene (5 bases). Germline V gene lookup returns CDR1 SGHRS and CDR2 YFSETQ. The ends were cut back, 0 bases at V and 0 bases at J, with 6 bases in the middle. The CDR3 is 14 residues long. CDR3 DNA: TGCGCCAGCAGCTTGGGGACATACCAAGAGACCCAGTACTTC. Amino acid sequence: CASSLGTYQETQYF.

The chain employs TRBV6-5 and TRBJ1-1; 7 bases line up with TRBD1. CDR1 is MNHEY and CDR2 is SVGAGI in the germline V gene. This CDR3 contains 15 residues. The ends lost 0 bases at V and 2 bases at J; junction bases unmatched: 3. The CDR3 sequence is CASSYSPGGNTEAFF. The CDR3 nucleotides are TGTGCCAGCAGTTACTCTCCAGGGGGAAACACTGAAGCTTTCTTT.

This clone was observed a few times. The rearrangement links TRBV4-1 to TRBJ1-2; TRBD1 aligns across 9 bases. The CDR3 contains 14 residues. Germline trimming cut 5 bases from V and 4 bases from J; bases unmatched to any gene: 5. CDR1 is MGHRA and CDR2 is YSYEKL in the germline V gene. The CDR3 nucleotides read TGCGCCAGCAGCTCCAGACAGGGGGGCTATGGCTACACCTTC. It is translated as CASSSRQGGYGYTF.

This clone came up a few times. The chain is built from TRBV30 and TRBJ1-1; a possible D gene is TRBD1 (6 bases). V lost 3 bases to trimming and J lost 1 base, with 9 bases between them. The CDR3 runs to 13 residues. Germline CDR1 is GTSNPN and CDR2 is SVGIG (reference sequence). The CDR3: CAWRTTGNTEAFF. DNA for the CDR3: TGTGCCTGGAGGACGACAGGGAACACTGAAGCTTTCTTT.

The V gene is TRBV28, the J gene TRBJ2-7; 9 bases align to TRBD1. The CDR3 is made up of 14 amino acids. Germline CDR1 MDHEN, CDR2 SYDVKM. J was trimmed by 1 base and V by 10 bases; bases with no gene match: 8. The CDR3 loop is CATGGTGPSYEQYF. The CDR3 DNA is TGTGCCACAGGGGGGACAGGGCCATCCTACGAGCAGTACTTC.

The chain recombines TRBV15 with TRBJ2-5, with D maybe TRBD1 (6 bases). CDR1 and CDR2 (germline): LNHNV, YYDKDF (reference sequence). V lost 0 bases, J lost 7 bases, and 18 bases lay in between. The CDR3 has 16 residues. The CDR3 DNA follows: TGTGCCACCAGCAGAGAGGGTAACAGGGAAATGGGGACCCAGTACTTC. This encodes CATSREGNREMGTQYF.

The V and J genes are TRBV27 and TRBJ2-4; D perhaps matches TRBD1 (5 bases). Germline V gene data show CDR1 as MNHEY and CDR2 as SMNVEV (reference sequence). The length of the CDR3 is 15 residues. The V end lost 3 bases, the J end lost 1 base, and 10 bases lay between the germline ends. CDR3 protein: CASSLTKGAKNIQYF. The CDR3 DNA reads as TGTGCCAGCAGTTTGACAAAGGGGGCCAAAAACATTCAGTACTTC.

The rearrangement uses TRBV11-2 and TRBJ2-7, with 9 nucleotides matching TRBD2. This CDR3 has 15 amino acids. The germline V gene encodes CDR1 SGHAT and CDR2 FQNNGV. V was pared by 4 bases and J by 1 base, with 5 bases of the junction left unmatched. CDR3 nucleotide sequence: TGTGCCAGCAGCTCCCGGCTAGCGGGATCCTACGAGCAGTACTTC. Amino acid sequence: CASSSRLAGSYEQYF.

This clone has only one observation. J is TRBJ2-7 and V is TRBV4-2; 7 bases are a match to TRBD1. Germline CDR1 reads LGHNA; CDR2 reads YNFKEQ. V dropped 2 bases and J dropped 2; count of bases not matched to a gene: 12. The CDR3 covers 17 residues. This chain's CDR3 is CASSQPITGERPYEQYF. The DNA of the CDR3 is TGTGCCAGCAGCCAACCGATCACAGGGGAGCGACCCTACGAGCAGTACTTC.

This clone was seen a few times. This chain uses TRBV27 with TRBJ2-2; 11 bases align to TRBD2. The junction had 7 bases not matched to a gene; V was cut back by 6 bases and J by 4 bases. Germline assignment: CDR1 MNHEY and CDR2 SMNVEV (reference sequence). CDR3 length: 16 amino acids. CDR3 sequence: CASSLSGRALTGELFF. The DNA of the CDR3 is TGTGCCAGCAGCCTTAGCGGGAGGGCCCTCACCGGGGAGCTGTTTTTT.

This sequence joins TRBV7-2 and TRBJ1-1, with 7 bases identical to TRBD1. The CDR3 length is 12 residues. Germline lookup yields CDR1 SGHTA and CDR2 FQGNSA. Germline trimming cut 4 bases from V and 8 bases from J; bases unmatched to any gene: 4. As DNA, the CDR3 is TGTGCCAGCAGCTCTCGACAGGGAGAAGCTTTCTTT. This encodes CASSSRQGEAFF.

The CDR3 bases are TGTGCCAGCAGTGAACCCGGGAGACGGAACAATGAGCAGTTCTTC. The encoded protein is CASSEPGRRNNEQFF. This rearrangement joins TRBV6-1 to TRBJ2-1; D is possibly TRBD2 (6 bases). CDR1 is MNHNS, CDR2 SASEGT, per germline. The CDR3 has 15 amino acids. Between the trimmed V and J ends, which lost 2 bases and 5 bases, there was a span of 13 bases.

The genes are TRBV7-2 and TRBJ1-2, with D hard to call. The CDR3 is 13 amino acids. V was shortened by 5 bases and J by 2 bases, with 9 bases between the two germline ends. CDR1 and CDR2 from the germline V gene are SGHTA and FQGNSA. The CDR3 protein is CASSPQQNYGYTF. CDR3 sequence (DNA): TGTGCCAGCAGCCCACAGCAGAACTATGGCTACACCTTC.

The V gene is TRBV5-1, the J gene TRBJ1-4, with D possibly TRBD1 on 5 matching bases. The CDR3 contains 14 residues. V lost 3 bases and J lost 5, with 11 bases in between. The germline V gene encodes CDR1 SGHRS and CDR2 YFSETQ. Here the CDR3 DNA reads TGCGCCAGCAGCTCCTGGGGGGGGAATGAAAAACTGTTTTTT. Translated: CASSSWGGNEKLFF.

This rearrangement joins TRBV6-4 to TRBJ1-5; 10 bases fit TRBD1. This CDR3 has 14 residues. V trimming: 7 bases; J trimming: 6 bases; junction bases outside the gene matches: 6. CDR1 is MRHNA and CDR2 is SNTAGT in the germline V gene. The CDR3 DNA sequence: TGTGCCAGCACGGGACAGGGGTGCGGTCAGCCCCAGCATTTT. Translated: CASTGQGCGQPQHF.